The rows below give T cell receptor beta chains drawn from one sample of a study of patients and donors after allogeneic stem cell transplantation. TCRdb independently ran MiXCR on the RT-PCR reads; one entry per CDR3 protein. The sample holds 800,000 to 1,000,000 distinct CDR3 sequences, about a sixth seen once. The material sequenced was blood, either unsorted or a sorted T cell fraction (not recorded which). These receptors came from a human donor who was either an allogeneic HSCT recipient or a stem cell or donor lymphocyte infusion donor (not recorded which). It is not recorded whose cells these are; they may come from a transplant donor. CDR3s include the opening cysteine and the closing phenylalanine or tryptophan. A D gene is named only where the DNA matches it firmly. Only some rows state a clone size, as once, few, many or a class for expanded clones.

D: TRBD2; V: TRBV11-2; J: TRBJ2-5; size: NA; length: 15; DNA: TGTGCCAGCAGCTTAGCAGGCAGGGAGGGAGAGACCCAGTACTTC; CDR3: CASSLAGREGETQYF
D: TRBD1; V: TRBV7-2; J: TRBJ2-7; size: NA; length: 14; DNA: TGTGCCAGCAGTTGGGACAGGGTGAGATACGAGCAGTACTTC; CDR3: CASSWDRVRYEQYF
D: TRBD1; V: TRBV10-3; J: TRBJ2-1; size: NA; length: 15; DNA: TGTGCCATCGCGACAGGGGAAGGGTCCTACAATGAGCAGTTCTTC; CDR3: CAIATGEGSYNEQFF
D: NA; V: TRBV4-2; J: TRBJ1-2; size: few; length: 16; DNA: TGTGCCAGCAGCCCGAGGGCGCGAGAAACTAACTATGGCTACACCTTC; CDR3: CASSPRARETNYGYTF
D: NA; V: TRBV29-1; J: TRBJ2-5; size: few; length: 10; DNA: TGCAGCGTTTGGCGCGAGACCCAGTACTTC; CDR3: CSVWRETQYF
D: TRBD2; V: TRBV12-3/TRBV12-4; J: TRBJ2-1; size: many; length: 17; DNA: TGTGCCAGCAGACGTAGCGGGAGAGAGGGGGTTTACAATGAGCAGTTCTTC; CDR3: CASRRSGREGVYNEQFF
D: NA; V: TRBV6-6; J: TRBJ1-2; size: NA; length: 12; DNA: TGTGCCACCTCAGTTACCTCCTATGGCTACACCTTC; CDR3: CATSVTSYGYTF
D: NA; V: TRBV20-1; J: TRBJ1-2; size: NA; length: 14; DNA: TGCAGTGCTAGACCCGGGTCCTGGGACTATGGCTACACCTTC; CDR3: CSARPGSWDYGYTF
D: NA; V: TRBV9; J: TRBJ2-1; size: NA; length: 13; DNA: TGTGCCAGCAGCGTAGTAGGGGCTAATGAGCAGTTCTTC; CDR3: CASSVVGANEQFF
D: NA; V: TRBV11-2; J: TRBJ2-3; size: NA; length: 13; DNA: TGTGCCAGCAGCTCCCGCCCGGTAGATACGCAGTATTTT; CDR3: CASSSRPVDTQYF
D: NA; V: TRBV15; J: TRBJ1-5; size: NA; length: 16; DNA: TGTGCCACCAGCAGTCGGGCCCTTCAGAGGAATCAGCCCCAGCATTTT; CDR3: CATSSRALQRNQPQHF
D: NA; V: TRBV12-3/TRBV12-4; J: TRBJ1-5; size: few; length: 14; DNA: TGTGCCAGCAGCATAGGGCGGGGGAATCAGCCCCAGCATTTT; CDR3: CASSIGRGNQPQHF
D: TRBD2; V: TRBV19; J: TRBJ2-1; size: NA; length: 13; DNA: TGTGCCAGTAGTATTCGTACTAGCGGTGAGCAGTTCTTC; CDR3: CASSIRTSGEQFF
D: NA; V: TRBV2; J: TRBJ2-7; size: NA; length: 14; DNA: TGTGCCAGCAGTGAACTAGTGGGACACTACGAGCAGTACTTC; CDR3: CASSELVGHYEQYF
D: NA; V: TRBV10-3; J: TRBJ2-6; size: NA; length: 13; DNA: TGTGCCATCAGTGAGAGCAGTGCCAACGTCCTGACTTTC; CDR3: CAISESSANVLTF
D: TRBD1; V: TRBV27; J: TRBJ1-1; size: NA; length: 15; DNA: TGTGCCAGCAGTTCCTCCGACTTCAGGGGGACTGAAGCTTTCTTT; CDR3: CASSSSDFRGTEAFF
D: TRBD1; V: TRBV6-5; J: TRBJ1-2; size: few; length: 17; DNA: TGTGCCAGCAGTTACGAGGGACAGGGGGCGACGGGCTATGGCTACACCTTC; CDR3: CASSYEGQGATGYGYTF
D: NA; V: TRBV12-3/TRBV12-4; J: TRBJ1-1; size: many; length: 12; DNA: TGTGCCAGCAGTTTGTCGAGCACTGAAGCTTTCTTT; CDR3: CASSLSSTEAFF
D: NA; V: TRBV12-3/TRBV12-4; J: TRBJ2-3; size: few; length: 16; DNA: TGTGCCAGCGACGGTCCCGGAGGGAGGGGGACAGATACGCAGTATTTT; CDR3: CASDGPGGRGTDTQYF
D: NA; V: TRBV25-1; J: TRBJ2-1; size: few; length: 12; DNA: TGTGCCAGCAGTGAACCCCCCGGGGAGCAGTTCTTC; CDR3: CASSEPPGEQFF
D: TRBD1; V: TRBV7-2; J: TRBJ2-1; size: NA; length: 15; DNA: TGTGCCAGCAGCCATCGGGGACAGAGATACAATGAGCAGTTCTTC; CDR3: CASSHRGQRYNEQFF
D: TRBD1; V: TRBV6-1; J: TRBJ2-7; size: few; length: 14; DNA: TGTGCCAGCAGTCCAGGACAGGTTCGCTACGAGCAGTACTTC; CDR3: CASSPGQVRYEQYF
D: NA; V: TRBV5-6; J: TRBJ2-7; size: NA; length: 12; DNA: TGTGCCAGCAGCCTCTGGGAATACGAGCAGTACTTC; CDR3: CASSLWEYEQYF
D: NA; V: TRBV2; J: TRBJ1-2; size: few; length: 14; DNA: TGTGCCAGCACAGAGGCAGGCCCTAACTATGGCTACACCTTC; CDR3: CASTEAGPNYGYTF
D: NA; V: TRBV29-1; J: TRBJ1-6; size: NA; length: 13; DNA: TGCAGCGTTGAAGATAGGCAGGGTTCACCCCTCCACTTT; CDR3: CSVEDRQGSPLHF
D: NA; V: TRBV7-6; J: TRBJ2-7; size: few; length: 13; DNA: TGTGCCAGCAGCTTCTCGGACACCTACGAGCAGTACTTC; CDR3: CASSFSDTYEQYF
D: NA; V: TRBV7-2; J: TRBJ1-1; size: NA; length: 16; DNA: TGTGCCGGCAGCTTTGGTCGGAGACAGGCGAACACTGAAGCTTTCTTT; CDR3: CAGSFGRRQANTEAFF
D: NA; V: TRBV7-2; J: TRBJ2-3; size: NA; length: 15; DNA: TGTGCCTCCCGGCCACGCAGAGGGGGTTGGGATACGCAGTATTTT; CDR3: CASRPRRGGWDTQYF
D: TRBD2; V: TRBV29-1; J: TRBJ2-1; size: many; length: 14; DNA: TGCAGCGCTTTAGCGGGAGTGGGGGGGGATGAGCAGTTCTTC; CDR3: CSALAGVGGDEQFF
D: NA; V: TRBV7-8; J: TRBJ1-4; size: NA; length: 16; DNA: TGTGCCAGCAGCTTAGAATTGGGGGGGGCGAGGGAAAAACTGTTTTTT; CDR3: CASSLELGGAREKLFF
D: TRBD1; V: TRBV4-1; J: TRBJ1-5; size: few; length: 17; DNA: TGCGCCAGCAGCCAGGGCGGACAGGGGGTCACGAATCAGCCCCAGCATTTT; CDR3: CASSQGGQGVTNQPQHF
D: TRBD1; V: TRBV12-3/TRBV12-4; J: TRBJ1-2; size: many; length: 15; DNA: TGTGCCAGCACCCTCTACCCGGGACAGGGATATGGCTACACCTTC; CDR3: CASTLYPGQGYGYTF
D: TRBD2; V: TRBV4-3; J: TRBJ2-5; size: NA; length: 16; DNA: TGCGCCAGCAGCCAAGATCTTAGCGGGGGGGCATGGACCCAGTACTTC; CDR3: CASSQDLSGGAWTQYF
D: NA; V: TRBV15; J: TRBJ2-1; size: few; length: 16; DNA: TGTGCCACCAGCAGGGAGACGGGACGGTCCTACAATGAGCAGTTCTTC; CDR3: CATSRETGRSYNEQFF
D: NA; V: TRBV10-3; J: TRBJ1-4; size: few; length: 16; DNA: TGTGCCATCAGTGAGTCTTGGACGGATCTTAATGAAAAACTGTTTTTT; CDR3: CAISESWTDLNEKLFF
D: NA; V: TRBV7-9; J: TRBJ2-5; size: NA; length: 13; DNA: TGTGCCAGCATCCTTACAGGGATAGAGACCCAGTACTTC; CDR3: CASILTGIETQYF